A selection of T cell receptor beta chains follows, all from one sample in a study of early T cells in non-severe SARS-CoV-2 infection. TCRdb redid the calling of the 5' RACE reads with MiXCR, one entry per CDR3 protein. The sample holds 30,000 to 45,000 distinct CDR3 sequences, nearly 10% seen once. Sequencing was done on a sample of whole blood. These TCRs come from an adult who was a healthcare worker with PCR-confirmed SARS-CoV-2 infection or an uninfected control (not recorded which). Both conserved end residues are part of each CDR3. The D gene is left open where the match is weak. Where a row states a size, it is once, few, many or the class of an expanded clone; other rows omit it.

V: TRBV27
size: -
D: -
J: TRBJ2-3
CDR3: CASSLRTLTTQYF
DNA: TGTGCCAGCAGTTTAAGGACACTAACTACGCAGTATTTT

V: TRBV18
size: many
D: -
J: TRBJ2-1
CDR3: CASSPPSVHEQFF
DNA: TGTGCCAGCTCACCACCGTCGGTTCATGAGCAGTTCTTC

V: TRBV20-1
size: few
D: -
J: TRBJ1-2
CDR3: CSASDTRNYGYTF
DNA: TGCAGTGCTAGTGATACCCGGAACTATGGCTACACCTTC

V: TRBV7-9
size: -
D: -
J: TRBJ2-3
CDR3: CGSSTDTGTDTQYF
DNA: TGTGGCAGCAGCACAGACACAGGCACAGATACGCAGTATTTT

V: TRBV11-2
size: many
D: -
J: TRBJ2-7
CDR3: CASSLEGYEQYF
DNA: TGTGCCAGCAGCTTAGAAGGGTACGAGCAGTACTTC

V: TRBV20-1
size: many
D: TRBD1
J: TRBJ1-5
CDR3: CSAREPPRGGGQPQHF
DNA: TGCAGTGCTAGAGAGCCCCCCAGGGGGGGTGGTCAGCCCCAGCATTTT

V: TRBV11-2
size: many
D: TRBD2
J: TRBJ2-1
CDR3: CASSLMVSGGQPYNEQFF
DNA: TGTGCCAGCAGCTTAATGGTGAGCGGGGGGCAACCCTACAATGAGCAGTTCTTC

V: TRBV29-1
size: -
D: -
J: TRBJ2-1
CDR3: CSVAYNEQFF
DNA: TGCAGCGTAGCTTACAATGAGCAGTTCTTC

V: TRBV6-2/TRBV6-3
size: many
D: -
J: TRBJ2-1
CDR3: CASSLDNNGHNEQFF
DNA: TGTGCCAGCAGTCTGGACAATAATGGACACAATGAGCAGTTCTTC

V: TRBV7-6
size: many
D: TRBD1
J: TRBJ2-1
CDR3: CASSFRDRVGNEQFF
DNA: TGTGCCAGCAGCTTCCGGGACAGGGTCGGCAATGAGCAGTTCTTC

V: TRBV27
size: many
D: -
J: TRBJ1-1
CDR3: CASSSQQFFMNTEAFF
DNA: TGTGCCAGCAGTTCACAACAGTTTTTCATGAACACTGAAGCTTTCTTT

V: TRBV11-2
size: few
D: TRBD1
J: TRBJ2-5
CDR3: CASSPIRGRLETQYF
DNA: TGTGCCAGCAGCCCCATCAGGGGGCGGTTGGAGACCCAGTACTTC

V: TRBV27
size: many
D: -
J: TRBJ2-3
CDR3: CASSFGQATDTQYF
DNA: TGTGCCAGCAGTTTCGGGCAAGCGACAGATACGCAGTATTTT

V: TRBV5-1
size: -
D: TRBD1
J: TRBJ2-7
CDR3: CASSLAGQVSYEQYF
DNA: TGCGCCAGCAGCTTGGCAGGACAGGTCTCCTACGAGCAGTACTTC

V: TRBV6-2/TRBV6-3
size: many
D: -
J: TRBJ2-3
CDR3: CASSYSGTSTDTQYF
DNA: TGTGCCAGCAGTTACTCGGGGACCAGCACAGATACGCAGTATTTT

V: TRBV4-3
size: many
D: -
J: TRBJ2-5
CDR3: CASSQDRAVKTQYF
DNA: TGCGCCAGCAGCCAAGACAGGGCGGTGAAGACCCAGTACTTC

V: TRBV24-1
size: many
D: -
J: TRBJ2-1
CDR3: CATSPGLGYYNEQFF
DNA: TGTGCCACCAGTCCCGGGCTAGGGTACTACAATGAGCAGTTCTTC

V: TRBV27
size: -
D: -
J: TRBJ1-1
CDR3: CASSFGAGMSTEAFF
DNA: TGTGCCAGCAGTTTCGGGGCTGGTATGAGCACTGAAGCTTTCTTT

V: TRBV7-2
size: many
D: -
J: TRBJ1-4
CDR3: CASSLGNLEKLFF
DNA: TGTGCCAGCAGCCTAGGGAACCTAGAAAAACTGTTTTTT

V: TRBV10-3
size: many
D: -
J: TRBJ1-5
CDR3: CAISEVAGNQPQHF
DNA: TGTGCCATCAGTGAAGTAGCTGGCAATCAGCCCCAGCATTTT

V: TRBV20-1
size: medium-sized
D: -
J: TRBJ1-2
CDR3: CSARDLGGMNSTF
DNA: TGCAGTGCTAGAGATCTAGGGGGGATGAATAGCACCTTC

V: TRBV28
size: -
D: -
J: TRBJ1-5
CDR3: CASSSSGRHQPQHF
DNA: TGTGCCAGCAGCTCCTCTGGGCGGCATCAGCCCCAGCATTTT

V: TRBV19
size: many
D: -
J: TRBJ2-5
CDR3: CASSSTPAANQETQYF
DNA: TGTGCCAGTAGCTCGACGCCAGCGGCTAACCAAGAGACCCAGTACTTC

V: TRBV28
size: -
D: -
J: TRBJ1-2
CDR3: CASRSVDGYTF
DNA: TGTGCCAGCAGATCGGTGGATGGCTACACCTTC

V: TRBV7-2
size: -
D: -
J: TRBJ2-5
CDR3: CASSVAGLETQYF
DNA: TGTGCCAGCAGCGTGGCGGGGCTAGAGACCCAGTACTTC

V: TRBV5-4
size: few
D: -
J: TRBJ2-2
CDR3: CASSQGTLNTGELFF
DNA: TGTGCCAGCAGTCAGGGGACGCTAAACACCGGGGAGCTGTTTTTT

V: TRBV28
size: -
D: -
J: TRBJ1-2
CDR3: CASSLFYGYTF
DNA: TGTGCCAGCAGCTTATTCTATGGCTACACCTTC

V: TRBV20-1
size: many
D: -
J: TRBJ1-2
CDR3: CSAWPSDGYTF
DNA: TGCAGTGCTTGGCCGTCTGATGGCTACACCTTC